This paragraph covers one TCR beta chain sequence. Its antigen is as yet unknown. This sample is drawn from a study of T cell repertoires in cytomegalovirus infection. Study information: Public TCR beta signatures indicated both CMV infection and matching HLA type. Overall study findings and caveats: There were HLA-C-restricted CMV-specific TCR beta clonotypes dominating the ex vivo response. Individuals carrying CMV plus the relevant HLA were identified by cumulative frequency of public TCR beta families.

Each CDR3 protein gets one entry after TCRdb re-called the reads with MiXCR. The sample consists of about 150,000 distinct CDR3 sequences, approximately 17% of them appearing once. The V end was cut by 5 bases, the J end by 0 bases, with 14 bases between. The CDR3 covers 17 residues. The germline CDR1 and CDR2 sequences are SGHVS and FQNEAQ. This TCR was recovered from a human donor in good health (CMV status not recorded). Some clones in this sample may be carry-over from other donors' samples. This chain links TRBV7-8 with TRBJ1-6; D is ambiguous. Specimen: CD8+ T cells from PBMCs. CDR3 nucleotide sequence: TGTGCCAGCAGCATTAGTTTGGAAAGCTCCTATAATTCACCCCTCCACTTT. Protein: CASSISLESSYNSPLHF. Filled out from reference TRBV7-8 and TRBJ1-6, the complete variable domain reads GAGVSQSPRYKVAKRGQDVALRCDPISGHVSLFWYQQALGQGPEFLTYFQNEAQLDKSGLPSDRFFAERPEGSVSTLKIQRTQQEDSAVYLCASSISLESSYNSPLHFGNGTRLTVT.